A selection of T cell receptor beta chains follows, all from one sample in a study of response to subunit inactivated influenza vaccine. TCRdb recomputed calls from the RT-PCR reads with MiXCR, one row per CDR3 protein. Here the sample spans 750,000 to 850,000 distinct CDR3 sequences, roughly 18% being singletons. The sample in question was PBMCs from blood, obtained approximately 5 days after vaccination. These receptors originate from a man aged 50 to 60 who received an inactivated influenza vaccine. Both conserved end residues are part of each CDR3. D genes are given only for firm matches. Only part of the rows carry a size: once, few, many, or a class if the clone is expanded.

>TRBV5-6|few|-|TRBJ2-7
CASSLGPAGREQYF
TGTGCCAGCAGCTTGGGACCGGCAGGGAGAGAGCAGTACTTC
>TRBV5-4|-|TRBD2|TRBJ2-3
CSSASGTTDTQYF
TGTTCCAGCGCTAGCGGGACCACAGATACGCAGTATTTT
>TRBV27|few|-|TRBJ2-2
CASSLSSRGAVSNTGELFF
TGTGCCAGCAGTTTATCCAGTCGGGGGGCGGTATCTAACACCGGGGAGCTGTTTTTT
>TRBV3-1|-|-|TRBJ2-2
CASSQVIPGELFF
TGTGCCAGCAGCCAAGTCATACCCGGGGAGCTGTTTTTT
>TRBV20-1|many|TRBD2|TRBJ2-3
CSAISGNTDTQYF
TGCAGTGCTATTAGCGGGAACACAGATACGCAGTATTTT
>TRBV5-1|few|-|TRBJ1-2
CASSLSPRGANYGYTF
TGCGCCAGCAGCTTGAGCCCGCGGGGAGCTAACTATGGCTACACCTTC
>TRBV5-1|many|-|TRBJ2-2
CASSSGRSGELFF
TGCGCCAGCAGCTCGGGACGCAGCGGGGAGCTGTTTTTT
>TRBV7-9|many|TRBD2|TRBJ2-7
CASSLPGGSYEQYF
TGTGCCAGCAGCTTGCCGGGGGGGTCCTACGAGCAGTACTTC
>TRBV11-3|-|-|TRBJ2-3
CASSAPWSDTQYF
TGTGCCAGCAGCGCCCCTTGGAGTGATACGCAGTATTTT
>TRBV5-6|few|-|TRBJ2-5
CASKGGTDSGTQYF
TGTGCCAGCAAAGGGGGGACCGATAGTGGGACCCAGTACTTC
>TRBV6-1|-|-|TRBJ2-7
CASSDRAGRSYEQYF
TGTGCCAGCAGTGACCGGGCAGGCCGCTCCTACGAGCAGTACTTC
>TRBV25-1|-|-|TRBJ2-7
CASSEWDGTSYEQYF
TGTGCCAGCAGTGAGTGGGACGGTACTTCCTACGAGCAGTACTTC
>TRBV4-1|few|-|TRBJ1-1
CASSPGRGWEAFF
TGCGCCAGCAGCCCCGGCCGAGGATGGGAAGCTTTCTTT
>TRBV7-8|few|TRBD2|TRBJ2-1
CASSLDRLAGAGEQFF
TGTGCCAGCAGCTTAGATCGGCTAGCGGGGGCTGGTGAGCAGTTCTTC
>TRBV5-1|-|-|TRBJ2-6
CASSLRGALAGANVLTF
TGCGCCAGCAGCTTACGGGGCGCCTTAGCTGGGGCCAACGTCCTGACTTTC
>TRBV4-1|-|-|TRBJ1-3
CASSQEVTVRNTIYF
TGCGCCAGCAGCCAAGAGGTTACAGTCAGAAACACCATATATTTT
>TRBV10-3|-|-|TRBJ2-3
CAISESRDTQYF
TGTGCCATCAGTGAGTCTAGAGATACGCAGTATTTT